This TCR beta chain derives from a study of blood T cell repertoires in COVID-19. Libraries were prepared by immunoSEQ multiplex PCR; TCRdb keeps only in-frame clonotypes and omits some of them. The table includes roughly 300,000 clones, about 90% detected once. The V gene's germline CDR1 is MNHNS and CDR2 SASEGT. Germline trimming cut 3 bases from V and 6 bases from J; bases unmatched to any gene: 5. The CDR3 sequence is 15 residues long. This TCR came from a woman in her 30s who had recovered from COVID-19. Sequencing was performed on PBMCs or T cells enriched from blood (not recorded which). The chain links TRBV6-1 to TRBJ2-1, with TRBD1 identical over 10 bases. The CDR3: CASSERDRGPNEQFF. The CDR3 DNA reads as TGTGCCAGCAGTGAGCGGGACAGGGGCCCCAATGAGCAGTTCTTC.